The 20 T cell receptor beta chains reported below all come from one sample, sequenced in a study of control samples from healthy donors and cancer patients. TCRdb's table, derived via immunoSEQ multiplex PCR, lists solely in-frame clones and lacks some. The sample comprises 100,000 to 150,000 clones, 85% to 95% of which are singletons, and 0.55% to 0.65% rests with the top ten. The source material was PBMCs. The receptors were sampled from an elderly man with head and neck cancer.

J is TRBJ2-6 and V is TRBV7-9, with a weak D call TRBD2 (6 bases). The V end was cut by 2 bases, the J end by 0 bases, with 14 bases between. CDR1 and CDR2 from the germline V gene are SEHNR and FQNEAQ (reference sequence). This CDR3 comprises 18 residues. The CDR3: CASSLFGGPGSGANVLTF. Here the CDR3 DNA reads TGTGCCAGCAGCTTATTCGGGGGACCGGGCTCTGGGGCCAACGTCCTGACTTTC.

A word on this clone: Different DNA sequences within this sample yield the same CDR3. This sequence joins TRBV14 and TRBJ2-7; TRBD1 matches 11 bases. The V segment lost 4 bases and the J segment 4 bases; nucleotides outside the gene matches: 3. There are 14 residues in the CDR3. CDR1 and CDR2 (germline): SGHDN, FVKESK. The chain's CDR3 is CASSRTGGSYEQYF. The CDR3 DNA is TGTGCCAGCAGCCGGACAGGGGGCAGTTACGAGCAGTACTTC. The variable domain in full, completed from reference TRBV14 and TRBJ2-7, reads EAGVTQFPSHSVIEKGQTVTLRCDPISGHDNLYWYRRVMGKEIKFLLHFVKESKQDESGMPNNRFLAERTGGTYSTLKVQPAELEDSGVYFCASSRTGGSYEQYFGPGTRLTVT.

This sequence joins TRBV6-6 and TRBJ2-2, with 9 bases identical to TRBD1. CDR1 is MNHNY and CDR2 is SVGAGI in the germline V gene (reference sequence). The CDR3 consists of 12 residues. V lost 7 bases, J lost 10 bases, and 4 bases stayed unmatched. In DNA, the CDR3 is TGTGCCAGCAACAGGGGGCGGGAGGAGCTGTTTTTT. Residues: CASNRGREELFF.

This sequence joins TRBV18 and TRBJ2-7; the D gene could be TRBD1 or TRBD2 (6 bases each). Germline V gene data show CDR1 as KGHSH and CDR2 as LQKENI. The CDR3 contains 15 residues. V shed 3 bases and J shed 7 bases, with 19 bases lying between them. The CDR3 loop is CASSPGTPRELEQYF. The CDR3 DNA reads TGTGCCAGCTCACCCGGGACACCCCGGGAGTTAGAGCAGTACTTC.

This rearrangement joins TRBV30 to TRBJ1-5; a possible D gene is TRBD1 (5 bases). The V gene's germline CDR1 is GTSNPN and CDR2 SVGIG (reference sequence). The V end was cut by 2 bases, the J end by 10 bases, with 24 bases between. This CDR3 has 16 residues. CDR3 in DNA: TGTGCCTGGAGTTCGACGACCTGGGGCATCGGTGGTCCCCAGCATTTT. It is translated as CAWSSTTWGIGGPQHF.

The DNA of the CDR3 is TGCGCCAGCAGCTCTCGGGACAACTACGAGCAGTACTTC. Translation gives CASSSRDNYEQYF. The rearrangement uses TRBV5-1 and TRBJ2-7, with a weak D call TRBD1 (6 bases). The CDR3 loop spans 13 amino acids. Germline V gene data show CDR1 as SGHRS and CDR2 as YFSETQ. Trimming removed 3 bases from V and 3 bases from J, with 10 bases in between.

This clone was seen only once. CDR3 nucleotide sequence: TGTGCCAGCAGTTACGAGCTAGCGGGAAACCAAGAGACCCAGTACTTC. It translates to CASSYELAGNQETQYF. This chain joins TRBV6-2 or TRBV6-3 and TRBJ2-5; TRBD2 agrees at 9 bases. Germline CDR1 reads MNHEY; CDR2 reads SVGEGT. This CDR3 is built from 16 residues. V trimming: 2 bases; J trimming: 0 bases; junction bases outside the gene matches: 4.

The chain links TRBV4-3 to TRBJ2-2; D unresolved. The germline V gene has CDR1 LGHNA and CDR2 YSLEER. The CDR3 contains 14 residues. V lost 0 bases to trimming and J lost 1 base, with 3 bases between them. CDR3: CASSQEGNTGELFF. The CDR3 DNA reads TGCGCCAGCAGCCAAGAAGGGAACACCGGGGAGCTGTTTTTT.

The rearrangement uses TRBV2 and TRBJ2-3; TRBD1 matches 9 bases. Germline V gene data show CDR1 as SNHLY and CDR2 as FYNNEI. V gave up 7 bases and J gave up 2 bases; unmatched junction bases: 10. CDR3 length: 16 amino acids. The CDR3 coding sequence is TGTGCCAGCACCCTCGGACAGGGGCCTACCACAGATACGCAGTATTTT. Amino acids: CASTLGQGPTTDTQYF.

As for this clone: The junction departs from germline at one end; a sequencing error may be responsible. J is TRBJ2-1 and V is TRBV20-1; 15 bases align to TRBD2. The germline CDR1 and CDR2 sequences are DFQATT and SNEGSKA (reference sequence). The length of the CDR3 is 14 residues. This CDR3 is CSASTGTSGGYLVF. As DNA, the CDR3 is TGCAGTGCTAGTACCGGGACTAGCGGGGGGTATCTGGTCTTC.

This chain connects TRBV3-1 (or the pseudogene TRBV3-2) to TRBJ1-2, with unresolved D. The CDR3 is 13 amino acids. CDR1 and CDR2 from the germline V gene are LGHDT and YNNKEL (reference sequence). V was cut by 3 bases and J by 4 bases, with 9 bases left in between. The chain's CDR3 is CASSQPGSYGYTF. In DNA, the CDR3 is TGTGCCAGCAGCCAGCCCGGGAGCTATGGCTACACCTTC.

The chain couples TRBV9 to TRBJ2-3, with 9 bases aligning to TRBD2. The CDR3 runs 15 residues. Trimming took 5 bases from V and 4 from J; bases not matched to a gene: 8. From germline, CDR1 is SGDLS and CDR2 YYNGEE. Here the CDR3 reads CASSSSGVISDTQYF. As DNA, the CDR3 is TGTGCCAGCAGTTCTAGCGGGGTTATCTCAGATACGCAGTATTTT.

In its sample, this clone was seen a few times. The chain has TRBV7-9 and TRBJ1-1, with D unclear. This CDR3 contains 12 residues. Germline lookup yields CDR1 SEHNR and CDR2 FQNEAQ (reference sequence). The ends were cut back, 5 bases at V and 7 bases at J, with 11 bases in the middle. Here the CDR3 reads CASSLSALEAFF. The CDR3 bases are TGTGCCAGCAGCCTCTCGGCCCTTGAAGCTTTCTTT. The entire variable domain, with the rest obtained from reference TRBV7-9 and TRBJ1-1, is as follows: DTGVSQNPRHKITKRGQNVTFRCDPISEHNRLYWYRQTLGQGPEFLTYFQNEAQLEKSRLLSDRFSAERPKGSFSTLEIQRTEQGDSAMYLCASSLSALEAFFGQGTRLTVV.

This clone was observed once. The chain employs TRBV28 and TRBJ1-1; D is uncertain. V was cut by 10 bases and J by 2 bases, with 17 bases left in between. This CDR3 has 14 amino acids. Germline CDR1 MDHEN, CDR2 SYDVKM. The CDR3 here is CATRTAFVNTEAFF. DNA for the CDR3: TGTGCCACGAGGACGGCATTCGTCAACACTGAAGCTTTCTTT.

The chain carries TRBV19 and TRBJ1-5; TRBD1 is a possible D gene (5 bases). Trimming cost V 4 bases and J 7 bases, with 11 bases left between them. CDR1 LNHDA and CDR2 SQIVND come from the germline V gene (reference sequence). This CDR3 spans 13 amino acids. The CDR3 DNA reads TGTGCCAGTAGTAAAGGGGTACGACAGCCCCAGCATTTT. Translating it yields CASSKGVRQPQHF.

The chain joins TRBV6-5 to TRBJ1-4; D remains unclear. Germline-derived CDR1 and CDR2 are MNHEY and SVGAGI. V gave up 6 bases and J gave up 7 bases, with 15 bases separating them. There are 14 residues in the CDR3. This CDR3 is CASRPHPPGEKLFF. CDR3 DNA sequence: TGTGCCAGCAGGCCCCATCCTCCGGGTGAAAAACTGTTTTTT.

The V call is TRBV11-3, the J call TRBJ2-5; TRBD2 agrees at 10 bases. V lost 1 base to trimming and J lost 1 base; unmatched junction nucleotides: 6. The CDR3 sequence is 17 residues long. The germline gives CDR1 SGHNT, CDR2 YENEEA. The CDR3 sequence is CASSLGFSSGGQETQYF. The CDR3 nucleotides read TGTGCCAGCAGCTTAGGGTTTTCTAGCGGGGGCCAAGAGACCCAGTACTTC.

The chain carries TRBV27 and TRBJ2-7; D not certain. V was shortened by 5 bases and J by 1 base, with 12 bases between the two germline ends. Germline V lookup: CDR1 MNHEY, CDR2 SMNVEV (reference sequence). The CDR3 has 14 amino acids. This CDR3 is CASSPSTFSYEQYF. Written as DNA, the CDR3 is TGTGCCAGCAGTCCCTCCACCTTTTCCTACGAGCAGTACTTC.

V usage is TRBV4-3 and J usage is TRBJ1-1; 8 bases line up with TRBD1. This CDR3 region has 15 residues. The trim removed 4 bases at V and 0 bases at J, leaving 4 bases unmatched. Germline lookup yields CDR1 LGHNA and CDR2 YSLEER. The CDR3 DNA reads as TGCGCCAGCAGCCGAGACAGGGGACTGAACACTGAAGCTTTCTTT. Amino acids: CASSRDRGLNTEAFF.

V gene TRBV7-9 combines with J gene TRBJ2-3, with 7 bases aligning to TRBD1. The ends lost 5 bases at V and 5 bases at J; junction bases unmatched: 10. This CDR3 has 15 residues. The germline V gene encodes CDR1 SEHNR and CDR2 FQNEAQ (reference sequence). The CDR3 loop reads CASSPRQGTIDTQYF. Here the CDR3 DNA reads TGTGCCAGCAGCCCCCGACAGGGAACGATAGATACGCAGTATTTT.